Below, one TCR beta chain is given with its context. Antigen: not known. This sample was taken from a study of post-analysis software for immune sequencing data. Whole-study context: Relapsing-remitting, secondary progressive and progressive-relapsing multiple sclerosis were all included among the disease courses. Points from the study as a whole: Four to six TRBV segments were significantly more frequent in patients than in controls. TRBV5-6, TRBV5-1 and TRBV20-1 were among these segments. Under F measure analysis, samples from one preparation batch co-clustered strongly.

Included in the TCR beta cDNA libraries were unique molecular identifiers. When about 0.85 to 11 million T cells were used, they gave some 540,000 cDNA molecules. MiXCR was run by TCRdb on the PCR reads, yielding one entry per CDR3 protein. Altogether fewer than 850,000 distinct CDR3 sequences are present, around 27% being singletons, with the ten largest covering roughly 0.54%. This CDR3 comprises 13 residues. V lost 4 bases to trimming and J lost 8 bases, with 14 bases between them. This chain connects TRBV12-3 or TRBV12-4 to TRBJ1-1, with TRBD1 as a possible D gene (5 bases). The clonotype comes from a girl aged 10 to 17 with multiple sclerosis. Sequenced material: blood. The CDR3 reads CASSSRGRVEAFF. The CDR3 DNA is TGTGCCAGCAGTTCAAGGGGCCGAGTCGAAGCTTTCTTT.